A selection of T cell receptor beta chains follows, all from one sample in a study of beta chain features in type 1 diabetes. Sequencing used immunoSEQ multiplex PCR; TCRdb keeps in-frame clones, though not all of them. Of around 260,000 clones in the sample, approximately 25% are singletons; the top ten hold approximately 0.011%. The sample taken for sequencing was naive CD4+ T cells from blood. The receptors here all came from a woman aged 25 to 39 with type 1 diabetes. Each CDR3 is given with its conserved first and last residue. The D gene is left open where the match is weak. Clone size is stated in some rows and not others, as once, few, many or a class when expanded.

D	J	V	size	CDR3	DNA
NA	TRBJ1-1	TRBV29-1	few	CSVVRDSDTEAFF	TGCAGCGTTGTACGGGACTCAGACACTGAAGCTTTCTTT
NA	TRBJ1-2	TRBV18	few	CASSDRPGGYTF	TGTGCCAGCTCTGACAGGCCTGGCGGCTACACCTTC
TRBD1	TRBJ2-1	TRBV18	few	CASSPDRDGQFF	TGTGCCAGCTCACCAGACAGGGACGGGCAGTTCTTC
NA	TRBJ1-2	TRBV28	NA	CASSTTTGSKGYTF	TGTGCCAGCAGCACCACCACAGGGTCAAAGGGCTACACCTTC
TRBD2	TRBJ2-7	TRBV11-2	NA	CASSLGRTSGFSYEQYF	TGTGCCAGCAGCTTAGGCCGGACTAGCGGTTTCTCCTACGAGCAGTACTTC
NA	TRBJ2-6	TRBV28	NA	CASSLGGKPGANVLTF	TGTGCCAGCAGTTTGGGGGGAAAGCCTGGGGCCAACGTCCTGACTTTC
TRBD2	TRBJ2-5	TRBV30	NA	CAWTAGVETQYF	TGTGCCTGGACGGCGGGAGTGGAGACCCAGTACTTC
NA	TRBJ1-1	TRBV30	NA	CAWSVQGSSTEAFF	TGTGCCTGGAGTGTACAGGGTAGCAGCACTGAAGCTTTCTTT
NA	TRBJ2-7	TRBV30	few	CAWSQVGAYEQYF	TGTGCCTGGAGTCAAGTGGGAGCATACGAGCAGTACTTC
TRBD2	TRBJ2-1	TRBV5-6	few	CASRLAGDSYNEQFF	TGTGCCAGCAGACTAGCGGGAGACTCCTACAATGAGCAGTTCTTC